These 14 T cell receptor beta chains share one sample of origin, sequenced in a study of shared clonotypes between healthy human individuals. Assay used: immunoSEQ multiplex PCR; TCRdb lists only in-frame clones, some missing. The table records approximately 1,500,000 clones, 95% to 99% of them present only once. Sequenced input: naive CD4+ T cells sorted from blood. Subset noted: CD45RA+ positively selected. The receptors here all came from a man younger than 45 in good health.

The chain carries TRBV19 and TRBJ2-7; D call uncertain. Germline lookup yields CDR1 LNHDA and CDR2 SQIVND (reference sequence). This CDR3 has 13 amino acids. V gave up 5 bases and J gave up 5 bases, with 13 bases separating them. The CDR3 region is CASSALGRDEQYF. The CDR3 DNA sequence: TGTGCCAGTAGTGCCCTCGGACGGGACGAGCAGTACTTC.

This clone was seen only once. The chain joins TRBV11-2 to TRBJ1-4, with D perhaps matching TRBD1 (5 bases). V was trimmed by 8 bases and J by 13 bases, leaving 23 bases between them. The CDR3 contains 14 residues. Per the germline V gene, CDR1 is SGHAT and CDR2 is FQNNGV. The CDR3 here is CASQRAGTRGGLFF. The CDR3, as DNA: TGTGCCAGCCAGAGGGCAGGGACTCGGGGAGGACTGTTTTTT.

The chain joins TRBV5-8 to TRBJ2-5; 8 positions agree with TRBD1. Germline CDR1 is SGHTS and CDR2 is YDEGEE. Trimming took 3 bases from V and 2 from J; bases not matched to a gene: 6. This CDR3 is built from 15 residues. Here the CDR3 DNA reads TGTGCCAGCAGCTCCGGGACAGGACTACAAGAGACCCAGTACTTC. It translates to CASSSGTGLQETQYF.

The chain carries TRBV6-1 and TRBJ1-1, with D maybe TRBD1 (5 bases). Germline V CDR1 and CDR2: MNHNS, SASEGT. V lost 6 bases and J lost 5, with 13 bases in between. The CDR3 spans 13 residues. The CDR3 here is CASRGGVGTEAFF. CDR3 nucleotides: TGTGCCAGCAGGGGAGGGGTGGGAACTGAAGCTTTCTTT.

The rearrangement uses TRBV29-1 and TRBJ2-7; 7 bases match TRBD1. The CDR3 has 13 residues. Germline CDR1 reads SQVTM; CDR2 reads ANQGSEA. V shed 5 bases and J 9 bases; nucleotides not matched to a gene: 13. As DNA, the CDR3 is TGCAGCGTTTGGGGACAGAAGGAGGACAGGCAGTACTTC. Encoded protein: CSVWGQKEDRQYF.

This chain joins TRBV2 and TRBJ2-2, with 7 bases fitting TRBD1. The V gene end was trimmed by 6 bases and the J gene end by 6 bases; junction bases not matched to a gene: 10. The CDR3 consists of 15 residues. Germline CDR1 and CDR2: SNHLY and FYNNEI. As DNA, the CDR3 is TGTGCCAGCAGCTTCGAGACAGGGTCGGCCGGGGAGCTGTTTTTT. This sequence encodes CASSFETGSAGELFF.

The chain is built from TRBV7-6 and TRBJ2-3; weak D call: TRBD2 (6 bases). The V gene's germline CDR1 is SGHVS and CDR2 FNYEAQ. CDR3 length: 13 residues. Trimming took off 5 bases at V and 6 bases at J, with 12 bases between the two ends. The DNA of the CDR3 is TGTGCCAGCAGCGGGAGGCGTTCGGATACGCAGTATTTT. Encoded protein: CASSGRRSDTQYF.

The CDR3: CASKVSGGNTEAFF. The CDR3 DNA reads as TGTGCCAGCAAAGTTTCGGGAGGAAACACTGAAGCTTTCTTT. V is TRBV28 and J is TRBJ1-1; D remains ambiguous. Germline assignment: CDR1 MDHEN and CDR2 SYDVKM. V was pared by 7 bases and J by 2 bases, with 14 bases between. The CDR3 runs 14 residues.

The chain joins TRBV14 to TRBJ1-4; 7 bases map to TRBD1. This CDR3 spans 14 amino acids. V was clipped by 4 bases and J by 8 bases; unmatched bases: 7. Germline CDR1 SGHDN, CDR2 FVKESK. Here the CDR3 reads CASSRFQTGEKLFF. CDR3 nucleotide sequence: TGTGCCAGCAGCCGATTTCAGACAGGGGAAAAACTGTTTTTT.

V is TRBV19 and J is TRBJ2-7; D uncertain. V was pared by 2 bases and J by 3 bases, with 11 bases between. There are 14 residues in the CDR3. Per the germline V gene, CDR1 is LNHDA and CDR2 is SQIVND (reference sequence). The CDR3 DNA is TGTGCCAGTAGTATATCGGCAGCCAACTACGAGCAGTACTTC. This gives the protein CASSISAANYEQYF.

This clone appeared a single time. V usage is TRBV9 and J usage is TRBJ2-5, with 7 nucleotides matching TRBD1. This CDR3 comprises 15 residues. V gave up 4 bases and J gave up 0 bases; unmatched junction bases: 6. The germline V gene has CDR1 SGDLS and CDR2 YYNGEE. The CDR3 protein is CASSSRDSYQETQYF. The CDR3 coding sequence is TGTGCCAGCAGCTCTCGGGACAGCTACCAAGAGACCCAGTACTTC.

The genes are TRBV9 and TRBJ2-2; a weak D match, TRBD2 (6 bases). The germline V gene encodes CDR1 SGDLS and CDR2 YYNGEE. V lost 0 bases, J lost 5 bases, and 11 bases lay in between. The CDR3 spans 15 residues. The CDR3 spells CASSVVGSGTGELFF. The CDR3 DNA is TGTGCCAGCAGCGTAGTCGGGAGTGGGACCGGGGAGCTGTTTTTT.

This sequence joins TRBV7-2 and TRBJ1-4; D is unresolved. Germline V CDR1 and CDR2: SGHTA, FQGNSA. The CDR3 totals 13 residues. Deletions cut 5 bases from V and 7 bases from J, with 11 bases between. Here the CDR3 reads CASSPPGTEKLFF. The CDR3 coding sequence is TGTGCCAGCAGCCCGCCGGGTACTGAAAAACTGTTTTTT. The full variable domain, in which reference TRBV7-2 and TRBJ1-4 provide the parts outside the CDR3, is GAGVSQSPSNKVTEKGKDVELRCDPISGHTALYWYRQSLGQGLEFLIYFQGNSAPDKSGLPSDRFSAERTGGSVSTLTIQRTQQEDSAVYLCASSPPGTEKLFFGSGTQLSVL.

The chain couples TRBV5-4 to TRBJ2-1; 7 bases line up with TRBD1. Germline CDR1 SGHNT, CDR2 YYREEE (reference sequence). The V gene end was trimmed by 0 bases and the J gene end by 5 bases; junction bases not matched to a gene: 5. The CDR3 has 15 residues. Written as DNA, the CDR3 is TGTGCCAGCAGCTTGGAACAGGGGAAACACAATGAGCAGTTCTTC. This codes for CASSLEQGKHNEQFF.